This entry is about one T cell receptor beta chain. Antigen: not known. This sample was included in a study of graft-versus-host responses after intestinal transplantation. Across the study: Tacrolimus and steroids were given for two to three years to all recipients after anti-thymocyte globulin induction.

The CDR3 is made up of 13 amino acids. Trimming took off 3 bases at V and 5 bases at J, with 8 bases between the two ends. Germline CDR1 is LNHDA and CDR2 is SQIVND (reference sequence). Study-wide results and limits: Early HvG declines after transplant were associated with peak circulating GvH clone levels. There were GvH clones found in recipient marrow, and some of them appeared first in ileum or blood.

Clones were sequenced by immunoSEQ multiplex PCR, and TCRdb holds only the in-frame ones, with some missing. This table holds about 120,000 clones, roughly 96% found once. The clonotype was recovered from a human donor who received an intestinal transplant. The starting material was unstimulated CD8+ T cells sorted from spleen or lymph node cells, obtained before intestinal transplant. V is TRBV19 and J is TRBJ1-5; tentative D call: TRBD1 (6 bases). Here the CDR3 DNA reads TGTGCCAGTAGTATTGGGGGCTATCAGCCCCAGCATTTT. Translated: CASSIGGYQPQHF. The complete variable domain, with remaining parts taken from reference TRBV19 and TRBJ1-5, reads DGGITQSPKYLFRKEGQNVTLSCEQNLNHDAMYWYRQDPGQGLRLIYYSQIVNDFQKGDIAEGYSVSREKKESFPLTVTSAQKNPTAFYLCASSIGGYQPQHFGDGTRLSIL.